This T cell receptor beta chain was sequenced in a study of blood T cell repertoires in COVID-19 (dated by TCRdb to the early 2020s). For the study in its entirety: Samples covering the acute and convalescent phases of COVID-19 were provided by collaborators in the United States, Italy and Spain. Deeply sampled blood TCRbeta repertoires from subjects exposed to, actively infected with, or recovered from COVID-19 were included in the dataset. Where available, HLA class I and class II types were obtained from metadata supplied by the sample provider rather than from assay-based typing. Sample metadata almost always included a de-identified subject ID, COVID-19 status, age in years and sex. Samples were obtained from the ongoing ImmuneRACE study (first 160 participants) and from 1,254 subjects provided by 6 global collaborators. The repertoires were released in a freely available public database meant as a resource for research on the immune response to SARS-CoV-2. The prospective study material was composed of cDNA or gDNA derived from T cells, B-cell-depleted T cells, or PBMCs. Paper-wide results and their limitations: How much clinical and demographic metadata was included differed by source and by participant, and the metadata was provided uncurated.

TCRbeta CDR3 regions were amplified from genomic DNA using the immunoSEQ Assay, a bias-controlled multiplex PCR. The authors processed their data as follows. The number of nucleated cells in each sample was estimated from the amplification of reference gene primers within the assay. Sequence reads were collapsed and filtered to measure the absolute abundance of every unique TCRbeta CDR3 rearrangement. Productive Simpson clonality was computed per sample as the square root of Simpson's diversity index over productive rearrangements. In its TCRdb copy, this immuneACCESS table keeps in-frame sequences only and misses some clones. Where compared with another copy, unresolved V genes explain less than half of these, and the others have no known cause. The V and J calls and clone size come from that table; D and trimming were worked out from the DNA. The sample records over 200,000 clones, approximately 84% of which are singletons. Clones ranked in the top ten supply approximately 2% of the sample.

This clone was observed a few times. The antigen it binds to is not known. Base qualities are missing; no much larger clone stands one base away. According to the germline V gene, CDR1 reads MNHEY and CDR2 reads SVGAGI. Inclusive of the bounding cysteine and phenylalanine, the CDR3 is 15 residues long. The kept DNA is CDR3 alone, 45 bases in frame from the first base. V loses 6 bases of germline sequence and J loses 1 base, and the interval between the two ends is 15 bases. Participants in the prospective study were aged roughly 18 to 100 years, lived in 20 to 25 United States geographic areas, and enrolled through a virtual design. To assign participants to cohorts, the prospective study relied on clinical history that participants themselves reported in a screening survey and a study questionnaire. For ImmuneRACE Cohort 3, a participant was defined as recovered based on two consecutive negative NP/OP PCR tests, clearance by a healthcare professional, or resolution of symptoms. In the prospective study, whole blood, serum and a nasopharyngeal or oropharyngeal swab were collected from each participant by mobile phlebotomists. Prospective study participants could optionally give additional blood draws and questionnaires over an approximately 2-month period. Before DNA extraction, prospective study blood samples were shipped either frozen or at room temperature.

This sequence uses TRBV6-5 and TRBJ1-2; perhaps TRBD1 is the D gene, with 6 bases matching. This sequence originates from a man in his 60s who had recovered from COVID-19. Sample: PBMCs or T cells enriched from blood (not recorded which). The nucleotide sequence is TGTGCCAGCAGCCGAATGACAGGCAATAACTATGGCTACACCTTC. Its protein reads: CASSRMTGNNYGYTF.